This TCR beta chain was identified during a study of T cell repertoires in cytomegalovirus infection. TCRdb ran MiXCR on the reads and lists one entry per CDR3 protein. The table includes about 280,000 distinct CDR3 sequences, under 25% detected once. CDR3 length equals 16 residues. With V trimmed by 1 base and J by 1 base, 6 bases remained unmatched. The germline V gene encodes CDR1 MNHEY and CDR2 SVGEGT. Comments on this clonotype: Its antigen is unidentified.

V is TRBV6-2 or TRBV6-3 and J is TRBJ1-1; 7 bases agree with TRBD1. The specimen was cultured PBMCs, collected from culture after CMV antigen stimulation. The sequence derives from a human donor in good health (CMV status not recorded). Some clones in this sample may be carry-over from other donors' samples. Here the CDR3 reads CASSYWRGHTNTEAFF. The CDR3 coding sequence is TGTGCCAGCAGTTACTGGAGGGGGCACACGAACACTGAAGCTTTCTTT.